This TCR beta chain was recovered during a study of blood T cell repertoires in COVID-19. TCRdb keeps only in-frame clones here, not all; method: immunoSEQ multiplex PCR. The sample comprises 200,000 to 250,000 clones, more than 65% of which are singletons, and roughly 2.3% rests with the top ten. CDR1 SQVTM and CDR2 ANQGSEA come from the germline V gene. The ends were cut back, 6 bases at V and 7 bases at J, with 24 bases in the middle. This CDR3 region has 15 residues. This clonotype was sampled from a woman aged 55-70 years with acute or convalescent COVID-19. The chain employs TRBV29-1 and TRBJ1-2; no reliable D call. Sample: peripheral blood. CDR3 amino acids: CSVGSRTASFFGYTF. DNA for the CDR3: TGCAGCGTCGGGAGCCGGACGGCATCCTTTTTTGGCTACACCTTC.